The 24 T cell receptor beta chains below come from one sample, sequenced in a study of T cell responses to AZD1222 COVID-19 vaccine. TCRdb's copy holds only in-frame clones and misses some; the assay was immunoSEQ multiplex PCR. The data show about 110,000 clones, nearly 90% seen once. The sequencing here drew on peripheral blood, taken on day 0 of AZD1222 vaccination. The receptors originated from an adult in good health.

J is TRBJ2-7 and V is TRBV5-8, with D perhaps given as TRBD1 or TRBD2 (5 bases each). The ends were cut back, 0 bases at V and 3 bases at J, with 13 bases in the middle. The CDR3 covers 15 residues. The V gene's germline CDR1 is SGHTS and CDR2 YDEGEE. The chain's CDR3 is CASSLAGALGYEQYF. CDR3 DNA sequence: TGTGCCAGCAGCTTGGCCGGGGCTTTAGGCTACGAGCAGTACTTC.

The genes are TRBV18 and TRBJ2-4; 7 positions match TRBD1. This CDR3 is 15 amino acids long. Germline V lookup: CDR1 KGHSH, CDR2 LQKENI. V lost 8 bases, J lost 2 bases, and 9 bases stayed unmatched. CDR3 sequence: CASLIGGQSKNIQYF. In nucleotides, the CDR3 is TGTGCCAGCCTAATTGGGGGACAGTCCAAAAACATTCAGTACTTC.

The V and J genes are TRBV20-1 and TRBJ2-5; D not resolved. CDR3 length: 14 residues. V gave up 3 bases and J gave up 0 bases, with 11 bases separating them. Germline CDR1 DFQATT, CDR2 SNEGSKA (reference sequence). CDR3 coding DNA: TGCAGTGCTAGTTCAGCAGGCTACCAAGAGACCCAGTACTTC. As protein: CSASSAGYQETQYF.

The chain's CDR3 is CASRDNRDTQYF. CDR3 nucleotides: TGTGCCAGCAGGGACAATAGAGATACGCAGTATTTT. The J gene is TRBJ2-3, the V gene TRBV19; perhaps TRBD1 as D (6 bases). CDR1 and CDR2 from the germline V gene are LNHDA and SQIVND (reference sequence). This CDR3 is 12 amino acids long. Trimming removed 9 bases from V and 5 bases from J, with 12 bases in between. Together with reference TRBV19 and TRBJ2-3, the CDR3 gives the full variable domain: DGGITQSPKYLFRKEGQNVTLSCEQNLNHDAMYWYRQDPGQGLRLIYYSQIVNDFQKGDIAEGYSVSREKKESFPLTVTSAQKNPTAFYLCASRDNRDTQYFGPGTRLTVL.

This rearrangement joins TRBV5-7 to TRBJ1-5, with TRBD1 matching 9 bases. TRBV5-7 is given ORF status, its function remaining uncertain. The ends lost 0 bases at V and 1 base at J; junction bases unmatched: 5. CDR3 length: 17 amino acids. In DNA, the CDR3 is TGTGCCAGCAGCTTGGTCGGGACAGGGACCAGCAATCAGCCCCAGCATTTT. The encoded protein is CASSLVGTGTSNQPQHF.

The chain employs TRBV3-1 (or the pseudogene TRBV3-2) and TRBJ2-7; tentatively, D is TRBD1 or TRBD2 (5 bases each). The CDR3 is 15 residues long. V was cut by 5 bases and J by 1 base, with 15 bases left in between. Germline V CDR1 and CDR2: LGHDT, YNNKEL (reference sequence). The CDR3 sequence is CASSGGAGLSYEQYF. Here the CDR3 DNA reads TGTGCCAGCAGCGGGGGAGCAGGTCTATCCTACGAGCAGTACTTC.

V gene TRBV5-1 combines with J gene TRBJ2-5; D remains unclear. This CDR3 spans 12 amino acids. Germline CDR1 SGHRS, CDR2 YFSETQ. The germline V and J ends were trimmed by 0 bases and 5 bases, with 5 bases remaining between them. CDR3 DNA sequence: TGCGCCAGCAGCTTGGAATCGGAGACCCAGTACTTC. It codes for CASSLESETQYF. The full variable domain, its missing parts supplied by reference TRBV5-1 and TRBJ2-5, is KAGVTQTPRYLIKTRGQQVTLSCSPISGHRSVSWYQQTPGQGLQFLFEYFSETQRNKGNFPGRFSGRQFSNSRSEMNVSTLELGDSALYLCASSLESETQYFGPGTRLLVL.

CDR3 protein: CASSTPGSPIEKLFF. The DNA of the CDR3 is TGTGCCAGTAGTACACCGGGTTCTCCTATTGAAAAACTGTTTTTT. The J gene is TRBJ1-4, the V gene TRBV19, with D unclear. This CDR3 contains 15 residues. V shed 4 bases and J shed 7 bases, with 16 bases lying between them. Germline V gene lookup returns CDR1 LNHDA and CDR2 SQIVND (reference sequence).

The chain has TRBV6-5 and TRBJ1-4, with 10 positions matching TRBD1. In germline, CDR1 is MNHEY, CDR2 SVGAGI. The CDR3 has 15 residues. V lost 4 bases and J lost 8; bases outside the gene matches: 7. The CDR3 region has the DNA TGTGCCAGCAGTTCCTACGGGACAGGGGTAGAAAAACTGTTTTTT. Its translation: CASSSYGTGVEKLFF.

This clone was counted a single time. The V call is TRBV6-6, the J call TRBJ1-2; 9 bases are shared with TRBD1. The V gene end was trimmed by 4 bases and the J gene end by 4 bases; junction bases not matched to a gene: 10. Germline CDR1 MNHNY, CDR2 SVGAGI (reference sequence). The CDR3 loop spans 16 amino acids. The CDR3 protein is CASSFPQGADGYGYTF. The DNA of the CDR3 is TGTGCCAGCAGTTTTCCACAGGGGGCAGACGGCTATGGCTACACCTTC.

CDR3 DNA sequence: TGTGCCTGGAGTGGGGGACAGGGGGCCTCCGGGGGCTACACCTTC. Its translation: CAWSGGQGASGGYTF. This chain uses TRBV30 with TRBJ1-2; 12 bases match TRBD1. The CDR3 extends over 15 amino acids. J was trimmed by 8 bases and V by 1 base; bases with no gene match: 8. Germline V gives CDR1 GTSNPN, CDR2 SVGIG (reference sequence).

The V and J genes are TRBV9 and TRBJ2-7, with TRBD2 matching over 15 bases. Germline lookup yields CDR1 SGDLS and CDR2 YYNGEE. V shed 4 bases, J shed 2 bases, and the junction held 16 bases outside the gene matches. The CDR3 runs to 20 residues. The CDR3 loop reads CASSRGQSWTSGRAPYEQYF. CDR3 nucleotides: TGTGCCAGCAGCCGGGGACAGTCTTGGACTAGCGGGAGGGCCCCCTACGAGCAGTACTTC.

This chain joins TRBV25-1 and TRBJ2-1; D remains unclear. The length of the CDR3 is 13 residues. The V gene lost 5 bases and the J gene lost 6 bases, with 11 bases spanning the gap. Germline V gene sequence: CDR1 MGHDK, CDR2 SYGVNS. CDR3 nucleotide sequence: TGTGCCAGCAGTCCAATCAGCCCCAATGAGCAGTTCTTC. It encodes CASSPISPNEQFF. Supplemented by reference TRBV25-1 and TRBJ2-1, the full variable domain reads EADIYQTPRYLVIGTGKKITLECSQTMGHDKMYWYQQDPGMELHLIHYSYGVNSTEKGDLSSESTVSRIRTEHFPLTLESARPSHTSQYLCASSPISPNEQFFGPGTRLTVL.

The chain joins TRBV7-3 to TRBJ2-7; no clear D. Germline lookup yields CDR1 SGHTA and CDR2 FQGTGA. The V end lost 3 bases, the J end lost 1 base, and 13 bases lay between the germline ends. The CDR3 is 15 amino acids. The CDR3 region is CASSLNGEGSYEQYF. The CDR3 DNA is TGTGCCAGCAGCTTGAATGGGGAAGGATCCTACGAGCAGTACTTC. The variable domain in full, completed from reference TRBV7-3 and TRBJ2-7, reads GAGVSQTPSNKVTEKGKYVELRCDPISGHTALYWYRQSLGQGPEFLIYFQGTGAADDSGLPNDRFFAVRPEGSVSTLKIQRTERGDSAVYLCASSLNGEGSYEQYFGPGTRLTVT.

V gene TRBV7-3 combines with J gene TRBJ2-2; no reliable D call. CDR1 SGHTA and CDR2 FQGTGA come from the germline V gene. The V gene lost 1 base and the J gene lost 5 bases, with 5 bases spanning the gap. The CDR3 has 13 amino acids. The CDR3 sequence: CASSLSRTGELFF. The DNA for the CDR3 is TGTGCCAGCAGCTTAAGCCGGACCGGGGAGCTGTTTTTT.

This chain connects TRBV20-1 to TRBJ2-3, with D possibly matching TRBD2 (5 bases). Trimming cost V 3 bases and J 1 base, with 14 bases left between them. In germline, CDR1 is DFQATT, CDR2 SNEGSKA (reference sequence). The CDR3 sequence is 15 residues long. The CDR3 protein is CSASDPGLGTDTQYF. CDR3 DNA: TGCAGTGCTAGTGATCCGGGGTTGGGCACAGATACGCAGTATTTT.

The CDR3 nucleotides are TGTGCCTGGAGTGTACGAAGGGAAGACAATCAGCCCCAGCATTTT. This encodes CAWSVRREDNQPQHF. V usage is TRBV30 and J usage is TRBJ1-5; D ambiguous. V dropped 0 bases and J dropped 3 bases, with 12 bases sitting between them. Germline CDR1 is GTSNPN and CDR2 is SVGIG (reference sequence). The CDR3 totals 15 residues.

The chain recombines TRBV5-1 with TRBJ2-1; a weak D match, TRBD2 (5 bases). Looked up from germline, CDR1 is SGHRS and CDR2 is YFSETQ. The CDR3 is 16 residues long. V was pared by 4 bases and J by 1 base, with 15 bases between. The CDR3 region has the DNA TGCGCCAGCAGCACCGAACTAGTTCGATCCTACAATGAGCAGTTCTTC. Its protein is CASSTELVRSYNEQFF.

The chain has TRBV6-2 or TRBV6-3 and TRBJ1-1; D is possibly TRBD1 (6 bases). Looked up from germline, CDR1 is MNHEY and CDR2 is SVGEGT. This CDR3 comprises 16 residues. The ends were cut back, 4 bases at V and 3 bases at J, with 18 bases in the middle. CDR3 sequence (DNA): TGTGCCAGCAGTTCCACAGGGCGGAGAATGGACACTGAAGCTTTCTTT. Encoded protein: CASSSTGRRMDTEAFF.

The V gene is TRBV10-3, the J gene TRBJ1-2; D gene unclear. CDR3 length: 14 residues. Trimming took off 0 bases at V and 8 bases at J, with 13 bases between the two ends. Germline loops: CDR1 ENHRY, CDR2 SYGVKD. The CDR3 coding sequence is TGTGCCATCAGTGAGTCGATGACGCTCTGGGGCTACACCTTC. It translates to CAISESMTLWGYTF.

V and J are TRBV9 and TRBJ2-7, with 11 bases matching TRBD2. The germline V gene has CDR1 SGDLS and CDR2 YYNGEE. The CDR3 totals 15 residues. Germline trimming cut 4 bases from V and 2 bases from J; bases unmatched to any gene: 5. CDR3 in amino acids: CASSLTSGTAYEQYF. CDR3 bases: TGTGCCAGCAGCTTGACTAGCGGGACGGCCTACGAGCAGTACTTC.

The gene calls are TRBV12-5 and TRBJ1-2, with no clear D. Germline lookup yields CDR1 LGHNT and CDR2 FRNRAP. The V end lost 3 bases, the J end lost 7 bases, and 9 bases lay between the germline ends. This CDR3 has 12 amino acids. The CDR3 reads CASGFEMVGYTF. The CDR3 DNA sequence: TGTGCTAGTGGTTTCGAGATGGTTGGCTACACCTTC.

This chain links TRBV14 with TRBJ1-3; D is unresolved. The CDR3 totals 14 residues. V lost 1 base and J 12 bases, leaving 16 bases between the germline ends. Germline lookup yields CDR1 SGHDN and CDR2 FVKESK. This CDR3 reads CASSQVLGSSGIYF. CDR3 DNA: TGTGCCAGCAGCCAAGTCCTTGGGTCCTCTGGCATATATTTT.

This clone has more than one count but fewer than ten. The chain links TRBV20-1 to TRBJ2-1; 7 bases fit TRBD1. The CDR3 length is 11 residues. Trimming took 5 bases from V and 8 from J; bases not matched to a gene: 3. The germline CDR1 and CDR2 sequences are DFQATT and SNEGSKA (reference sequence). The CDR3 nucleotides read TGCAGTGCTGACAGGGTTGATGAGCAGTTCTTC. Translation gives CSADRVDEQFF.